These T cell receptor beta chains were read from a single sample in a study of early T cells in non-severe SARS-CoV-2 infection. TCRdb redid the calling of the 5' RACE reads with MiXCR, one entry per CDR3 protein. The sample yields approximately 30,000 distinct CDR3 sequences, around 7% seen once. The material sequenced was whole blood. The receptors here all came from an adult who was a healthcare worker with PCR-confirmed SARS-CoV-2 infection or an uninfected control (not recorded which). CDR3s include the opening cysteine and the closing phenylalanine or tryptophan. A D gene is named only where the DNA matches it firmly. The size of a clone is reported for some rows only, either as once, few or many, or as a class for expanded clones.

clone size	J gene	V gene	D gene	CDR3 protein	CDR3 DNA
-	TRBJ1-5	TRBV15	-	CATSDGTLSNQPQHF	TGTGCCACCAGCGACGGGACGCTTAGCAATCAGCCCCAGCATTTT
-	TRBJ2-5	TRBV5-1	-	CASSLVSGQEETQYF	TGCGCCAGCAGCTTGGTCAGTGGACAAGAAGAGACCCAGTACTTC
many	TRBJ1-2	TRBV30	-	CAWSPTGGEGYTF	TGTGCCTGGAGTCCAACCGGTGGGGAAGGCTACACCTTC
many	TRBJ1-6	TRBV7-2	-	CASSLTASPLHF	TGTGCCAGCAGCCTTACGGCGTCACCCCTCCACTTT
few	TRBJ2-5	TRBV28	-	CASSPPHQGETQYF	TGTGCCAGCAGTCCCCCCCACCAGGGGGAGACCCAGTACTTC
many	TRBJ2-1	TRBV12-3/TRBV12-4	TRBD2	CASSEPSGGENEQFF	TGTGCCAGCAGTGAACCGAGCGGGGGGGAAAATGAGCAGTTCTTC
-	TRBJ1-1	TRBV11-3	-	CASSLEGRGNTEAFF	TGTGCCAGCAGCTTAGAAGGCAGGGGAAACACTGAAGCTTTCTTT
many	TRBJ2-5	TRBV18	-	CASSPTGREETQYF	TGTGCCAGCTCACCAACGGGCAGGGAAGAGACCCAGTACTTC
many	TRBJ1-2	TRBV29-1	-	CSVEDHGGAYGYTF	TGCAGCGTTGAAGATCACGGAGGGGCATATGGCTACACCTTC
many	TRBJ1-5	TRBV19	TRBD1	CASSSRDRGINQPQHF	TGTGCCAGTAGTTCCCGGGACAGGGGGATCAATCAGCCCCAGCATTTT
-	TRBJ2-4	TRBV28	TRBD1	CASSSPRQGGIQYF	TGTGCCAGCAGTTCCCCCAGACAGGGGGGCATTCAGTACTTC
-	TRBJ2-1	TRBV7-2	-	CASSLAASVIWNEQFF	TGTGCCAGCAGCTTAGCCGCTAGCGTCATCTGGAATGAGCAGTTCTTC
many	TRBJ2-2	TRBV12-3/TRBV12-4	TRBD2	CASSPGGTYTGELFF	TGTGCCAGCAGTCCGGGGGGGACATACACCGGGGAGCTGTTTTTT
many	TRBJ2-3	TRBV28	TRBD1	CASSPGQGATDTQYF	TGTGCCAGCAGTCCCGGACAGGGGGCGACAGATACGCAGTATTTT
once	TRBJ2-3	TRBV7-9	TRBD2	CASSPGLAGKYF	TGTGCCAGCAGCCCCGGACTAGCGGGAAAGTATTTT
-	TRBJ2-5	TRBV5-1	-	CASSPNYRGETQYF	TGCGCCAGCAGCCCCAACTATAGGGGAGAGACCCAGTACTTC
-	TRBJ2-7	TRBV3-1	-	CASSDSGAGPGQYF	TGTGCCAGCAGCGACTCGGGGGCGGGACCCGGACAGTACTTC
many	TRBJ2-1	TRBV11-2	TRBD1	CASNNDGTGLYNEQFF	TGTGCCAGCAACAACGACGGGACAGGGTTATACAATGAGCAGTTCTTC
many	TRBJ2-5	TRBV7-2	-	CASSSTEGTQYF	TGTGCCAGCAGCTCTACCGAAGGGACCCAGTACTTC
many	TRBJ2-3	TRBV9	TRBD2	CASSGGTSLRDTQYF	TGTGCCAGCAGCGGTGGGACTAGCCTCCGAGATACGCAGTATTTT
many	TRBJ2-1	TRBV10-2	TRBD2	CAILAESSYNEQFF	TGCGCCATACTAGCGGAAAGCTCCTACAATGAGCAGTTCTTC
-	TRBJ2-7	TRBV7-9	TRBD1	CASSLVGQSYEQYF	TGTGCCAGCAGCTTAGTGGGACAGTCCTACGAGCAGTACTTC
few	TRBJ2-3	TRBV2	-	CASRRATDTQYF	TGTGCCAGCAGAAGGGCGACAGATACGCAGTATTTT
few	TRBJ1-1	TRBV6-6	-	CASERTGLSTEAFF	TGTGCCAGCGAACGGACGGGGTTAAGCACTGAAGCTTTCTTT
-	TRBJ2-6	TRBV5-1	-	CASSLPGLSSGANVLTF	TGCGCCAGCAGCCTTCCGGGACTGAGCTCTGGGGCCAACGTCCTGACTTTC
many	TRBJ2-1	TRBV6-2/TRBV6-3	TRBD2	CASSYLSSGRARSYNEQFF	TGTGCCAGCAGTTACCTCTCTAGCGGGAGGGCCCGCTCCTACAATGAGCAGTTCTTC
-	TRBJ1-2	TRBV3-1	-	CASSSKTGNYGYTF	TGTGCCAGCAGCTCCAAGACAGGCAACTATGGCTACACCTTC
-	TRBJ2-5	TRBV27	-	CASSLYPLLARSTETQYF	TGTGCCAGCAGTTTATACCCCCTCCTCGCGAGATCGACAGAGACCCAGTACTTC
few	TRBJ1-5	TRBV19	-	CASSYQLNQPQHF	TGTGCCAGTAGTTACCAGCTGAATCAGCCCCAGCATTTT
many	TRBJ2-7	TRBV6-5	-	CASSPGDGSSYEQYF	TGTGCCAGCAGTCCTGGGGACGGTTCCTCCTACGAGCAGTACTTC
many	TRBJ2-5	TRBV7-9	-	CASSREETQYF	TGTGCCAGCAGCCGGGAGGAGACCCAGTACTTC
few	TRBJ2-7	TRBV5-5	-	CASSFGSAAYEQYF	TGTGCCAGCAGCTTCGGCAGCGCAGCCTACGAGCAGTACTTC
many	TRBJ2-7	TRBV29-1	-	CSVEFGAHYEQYF	TGCAGCGTTGAATTCGGGGCGCACTACGAGCAGTACTTC
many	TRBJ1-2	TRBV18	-	CASSPPDSYGYTF	TGTGCCAGCTCACCACCGGATTCCTATGGCTACACCTTC
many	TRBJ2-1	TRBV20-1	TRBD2	CSARQRGLAVPYNEQFF	TGCAGTGCTAGACAGCGGGGACTAGCGGTCCCTTACAATGAGCAGTTCTTC
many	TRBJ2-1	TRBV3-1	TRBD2	CASSQDWGGPGGNEQFF	TGTGCCAGCAGCCAAGATTGGGGCGGGCCCGGGGGGAATGAGCAGTTCTTC
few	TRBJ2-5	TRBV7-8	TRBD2	CASSLRSGLAGGETQYF	TGTGCCAGCAGCTTACGATCAGGACTAGCGGGAGGAGAGACCCAGTACTTC
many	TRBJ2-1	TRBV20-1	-	CSARRVLPYNEQFF	TGCAGTGCTAGGCGCGTACTGCCCTACAATGAGCAGTTCTTC
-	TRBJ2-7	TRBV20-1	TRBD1	CSARQGTGYEQYF	TGCAGTGCCAGACAAGGGACAGGCTACGAGCAGTACTTC
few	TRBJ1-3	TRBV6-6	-	CASGGNSGNTIYF	TGTGCCAGCGGGGGGAACTCTGGAAACACCATATATTTT
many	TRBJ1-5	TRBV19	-	CASNRQGSQPQHF	TGTGCCAGTAATCGGCAGGGGAGTCAGCCCCAGCATTTT
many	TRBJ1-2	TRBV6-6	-	CASSPGPNNYGYTF	TGTGCCAGCAGTCCCGGACCGAATAACTATGGCTACACCTTC
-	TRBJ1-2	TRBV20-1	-	CSARTRLPNYGYTF	TGCAGTGCTAGAACCCGACTGCCCAACTATGGCTACACCTTC
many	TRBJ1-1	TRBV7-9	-	CASSLQVNTEAFF	TGTGCCAGCAGCTTACAAGTGAACACTGAAGCTTTCTTT
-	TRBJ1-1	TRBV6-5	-	CASSYSSGTTEAFF	TGTGCCAGCAGTTACTCGTCAGGGACCACTGAAGCTTTCTTT
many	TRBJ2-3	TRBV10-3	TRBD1	CAISGPDRERDTQYF	TGTGCCATCAGTGGGCCTGACAGGGAAAGAGATACGCAGTATTTT
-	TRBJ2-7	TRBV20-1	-	CSARDGVNVGEQYF	TGCAGTGCTAGAGATGGGGTGAACGTAGGCGAGCAGTACTTC
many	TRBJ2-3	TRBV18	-	CASSRSSTDTQYF	TGTGCCAGCTCACGCTCTAGCACAGATACGCAGTATTTT
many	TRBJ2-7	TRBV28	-	CASSAEGRPLNF	TGTGCCAGCAGCGCCGAAGGCCGACCCTTGAACTTC
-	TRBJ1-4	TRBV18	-	CVSSPSGEKLFF	TGTGTCAGCTCACCATCCGGTGAAAAACTGTTTTTT
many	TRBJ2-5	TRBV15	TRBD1	CATSTGQGAFQETQYF	TGTGCCACCAGCACGGGACAGGGGGCTTTTCAGGAGACCCAGTACTTC
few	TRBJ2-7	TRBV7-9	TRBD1	CASSLTGAHEQYF	TGTGCCAGCAGCTTGACAGGGGCCCACGAGCAGTACTTC
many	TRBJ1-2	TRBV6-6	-	CASSGGTGGDYGYTF	TGTGCCAGCAGTGGAGGGACCGGGGGGGACTATGGCTACACCTTC
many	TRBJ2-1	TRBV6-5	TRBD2	CASSRTSGSANEQFF	TGTGCCAGCAGTAGGACTAGCGGGAGTGCCAATGAGCAGTTCTTC
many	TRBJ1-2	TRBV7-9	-	CASSQGEGYGYTF	TGTGCCAGCAGCCAAGGGGAGGGCTATGGCTACACCTTC